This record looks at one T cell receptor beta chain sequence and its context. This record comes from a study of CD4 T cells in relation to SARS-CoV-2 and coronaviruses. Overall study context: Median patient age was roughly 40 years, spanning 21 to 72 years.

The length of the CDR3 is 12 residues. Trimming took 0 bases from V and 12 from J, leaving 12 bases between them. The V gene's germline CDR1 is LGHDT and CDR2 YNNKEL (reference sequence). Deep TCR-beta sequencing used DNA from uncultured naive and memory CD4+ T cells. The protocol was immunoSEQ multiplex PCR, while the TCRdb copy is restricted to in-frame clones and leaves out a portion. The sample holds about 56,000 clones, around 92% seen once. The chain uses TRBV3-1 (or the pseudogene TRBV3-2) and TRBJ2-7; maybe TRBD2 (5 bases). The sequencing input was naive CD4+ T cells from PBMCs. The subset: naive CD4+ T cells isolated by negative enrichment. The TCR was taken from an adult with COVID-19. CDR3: CASSQEGRTLYF. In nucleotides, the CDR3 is TGTGCCAGCAGCCAAGAAGGGCGGACTTTGTACTTC.